The present T cell receptor beta chain was sequenced within a study of blood T cell repertoires in COVID-19. Background on the study: Collection of acute and convalescent COVID-19 samples took place in the United States, Italy and Spain. T cells, B-cell-depleted T cells, or PBMCs supplied cDNA or gDNA.

V lost 2 bases and J lost 6; bases outside the gene matches: 1. The CDR3 extends over 13 amino acids. Germline-derived CDR1 and CDR2 are MNHEY and SVGEGT. Study processing details: Cell counts per sample came from amplifying reference gene primers. The assay was immunoSEQ multiplex PCR, and TCRdb's table has in-frame clones only and misses some. The D gene and trimming were derived from the DNA, and the V and J assignments and clone size from that table. The sample has 81,000 or so clones; 80% to 90% are singletons. This receptor was identified in a human donor in a cohort sampled during active COVID-19. This sequence joins TRBV6-2 or TRBV6-3 and TRBJ1-5; 7 bases are a match to TRBD1. The sequencing sample was made of peripheral blood. The DNA for the CDR3 is TGTGCCAGCAGTTACACAGGGGTTCAGCCCCAGCATTTT. The encoded protein is CASSYTGVQPQHF.